This section outlines one T cell receptor beta chain sequence together with its context. Assay: immunoSEQ multiplex PCR; the TCRdb copy retains only in-frame clones and omits some. The sample shows 70,000 or so clones, 91% of them seen only once. This sample was included in a study of technical replicates of blood from a few donors. The CDR3 spans 13 residues. CDR1 is SGHDT and CDR2 is YYEEEE in the germline V gene. Trimming left V 4 bases short and J 8 bases short, with 15 bases between. J is TRBJ1-2 and V is TRBV5-6; the D gene is possibly TRBD1 (6 bases). The TCR comes from a human donor in good health. Some clones in this sample may be carry-over from other donors' samples. The sequencing sample was made of T cells isolated from PBMCs. In DNA, the CDR3 is TGTGCCAGCAGCATGTCAGGGGCGGAGGGCTACACCTTC. Translated: CASSMSGAEGYTF. The full variable domain, completed using reference TRBV5-6 and TRBJ1-2, is DAGVTQSPTHLIKTRGQQVTLRCSPKSGHDTVSWYQQALGQGPQFIFQYYEEEERQRGNFPDRFSGHQFPNYSSELNVNALLLGDSALYLCASSMSGAEGYTFGSGTRLTVV.